This TCR beta chain was recovered during a study of naive and memory T cell subsets. Overall study findings and caveats: TCRs were reportedly recovered from both biopsy types, mostly tuberculin test sites.

The junction had 5 bases not matched to a gene; V was cut back by 6 bases and J by 6 bases. This CDR3 has 12 amino acids. CDR1 and CDR2 from the germline V gene are SQVTM and ANQGSEA. There are many counts of this clonotype. The antigen is undetermined. The sample's treatment: skin biopsy from PPD injection site in Mantoux-positive individual. Reverse transcription used DNase-treated unsorted total RNA, aiming for roughly 1 to 1000 ng. Blood and skin TCR RNA was reverse transcribed with alpha and beta constant primers. TCRdb re-called the UMI-ligation and nested PCR reads through MiXCR, storing one row per CDR3 protein. The sample includes 15,000 to 20,000 distinct CDR3 sequences, more than 9% of them seen just once.

The receptor comes from an adult in good health. Source: skin, taken from a tuberculin skin test site. The chain carries TRBV29-1 and TRBJ2-3; 8 bases match TRBD1. CDR3 amino acids: CSVRTGRDTQYF. In DNA, the CDR3 is TGCAGCGTCCGGACAGGGCGTGATACGCAGTATTTT.